Below are 8 T cell receptor beta chains sequenced from a single sample in a study of technical replicates of blood from several donors. Using immunoSEQ multiplex PCR, the repertoire was profiled, and TCRdb retains in-frame clones only, with some absent. The sample consists of over 50,000 clones, approximately 97% of them appearing once. The sequencing input was T cells isolated from PBMCs. The receptor source for this set is a human donor in good health.

The J gene is TRBJ1-2, the V gene TRBV7-9; D not certain. CDR3 size: 13 residues. V was pared by 3 bases and J by 2 bases, with 7 bases between. CDR1 is SEHNR, CDR2 FQNEAQ, per germline (reference sequence). The CDR3 DNA follows: TGTGCCAGCAGCTTTGAGGGCAACTATGGCTACACCTTC. The encoded protein is CASSFEGNYGYTF.

The chain employs TRBV15 and TRBJ1-1; D is ambiguous. Trimming stripped 0 bases from V and 1 base from J, with 3 bases between. The length of the CDR3 is 13 residues. Per germline, CDR1 LNHNV and CDR2 YYDKDF (reference sequence). The CDR3 protein is CATSRDKNTEAFF. The CDR3 region has the DNA TGTGCCACCAGCAGAGATAAGAACACTGAAGCTTTCTTT.

The J gene is TRBJ2-7, the V gene TRBV5-1, with a tentative D call TRBD1 (5 bases). Between the trimmed V and J ends, which lost 0 bases and 3 bases, there was a span of 10 bases. CDR1 is SGHRS, CDR2 YFSETQ, per germline. This CDR3 spans 14 amino acids. This chain's CDR3 is CASSLARRDYEQYF. In DNA form, the CDR3 reads TGCGCCAGCAGCTTGGCCCGCAGGGACTACGAGCAGTACTTC.

This sequence joins TRBV19 and TRBJ1-2; 9 nucleotides agree with TRBD1. In germline, CDR1 is LNHDA, CDR2 SQIVND (reference sequence). Trimming removed 5 bases from V and 6 bases from J; junction bases left unmatched: 4. The length of the CDR3 is 13 residues. In DNA form, the CDR3 reads TGTGCCAGTAGTCCACAGGGGGCCGATGGCTACACCTTC. This translates into CASSPQGADGYTF.

V is TRBV6-4 and J is TRBJ1-1, with D possibly TRBD1 on 5 matching bases. Trimming pared 6 bases from V and 0 bases from J, leaving 11 bases between. The CDR3 has 14 residues. Germline CDR1 reads MRHNA; CDR2 reads SNTAGT. The CDR3, as DNA: TGTGCCAGCAGGTGGACATTTCTGAACACTGAAGCTTTCTTT. Translated: CASRWTFLNTEAFF.

The chain uses TRBV28 and TRBJ1-2, with D hard to call. Trimming removed 7 bases at V and 4 bases at J, with 16 bases between. CDR3 length equals 14 residues. Germline V gene lookup returns CDR1 MDHEN and CDR2 SYDVKM. CDR3 loop: CASTSHGVLYGYTF. Written as DNA, the CDR3 is TGTGCCAGCACCTCACACGGGGTTCTCTATGGCTACACCTTC.

The V gene is TRBV4-2, the J gene TRBJ2-5, with a tentative D call TRBD2 (7 bases). The CDR3 is 14 amino acids. Germline CDR1 reads LGHNA; CDR2 reads YNFKEQ. V lost 5 bases and J 5 bases, leaving 15 bases between the germline ends. The CDR3: CASSNPGGWETQYF. The CDR3 DNA sequence: TGTGCCAGCAGCAACCCGGGGGGCTGGGAGACCCAGTACTTC.

The J gene is TRBJ2-2, the V gene TRBV5-1; TRBD1 might be the D (6 bases). Germline loops: CDR1 SGHRS, CDR2 YFSETQ. Deletions cut 3 bases from V and 0 bases from J, with 9 bases between. This CDR3 contains 15 residues. CDR3 in amino acids: CASSWDTSNTGELFF. The CDR3 nucleotides read TGCGCCAGCAGCTGGGACACCTCGAACACCGGGGAGCTGTTTTTT.